Below are 23 T cell receptor beta chains sequenced from a single sample in a study of T-cell memory formation after mild COVID-19 (dated by TCRdb to the early 2020s). Receptor amplification or capture employed 5' RACE. TCRdb shows the sequencer as Illumina NovaSeq 6000. TCRdb trimmed the raw reads at Q25, called clones with MiXCR and kept productive beta chains. Duplicate CDR3 protein sequences are folded into a single record with the most common DNA and genes. Counted in this sample were approximately 350,000 distinct CDR3 sequences; 28% of them appeared once. The ten largest clones capture about 13% of the sample. Sequencing was carried out using PBMCs or a T cell subset sorted from them (not recorded which). Source of these receptors: an adult woman who had mild COVID-19 (a few samples of this study predate the infection). The sample titles of this study are shuffled in the database, so cell type and time point are left out; the donor was told from shared clones.

This clonotype was picked up a small number of times. For the CDR3, the DNA is TGTGCCACCAGCGATAGTTCGGGACTAGCTTACAATGAGCAGTTCTTC. Translation: CATSDSSGLAYNEQFF. The rearrangement links TRBV15 to TRBJ2-1; the match to TRBD2 covers 9 bases. Germline V CDR1 and CDR2: LNHNV, YYDKDF (reference sequence). CDR3 length equals 16 residues. The J segment lost 4 bases and the V segment lost 5 bases, leaving 9 bases of the junction unmatched. The whole variable domain, remainder taken from reference TRBV15 and TRBJ2-1, is DAMVIQNPRYQVTQFGKPVTLSCSQTLNHNVMYWYQQKSSQAPKLLFHYYDKDFNNEADTPDNFQSRRPNTSFCFLDIRSPGLGDTAMYLCATSDSSGLAYNEQFFGPGTRLTVL.

The chain links TRBV15 to TRBJ2-3; D uncertain. V lost 1 base, J lost 2 bases, and 16 bases lay in between. The CDR3 consists of 17 residues. The V gene's germline CDR1 is LNHNV and CDR2 YYDKDF (reference sequence). This chain's CDR3 is CATSRVARAGPTDTQYF. The CDR3 region has the DNA TGTGCCACCAGCAGAGTAGCTAGGGCAGGACCCACAGATACGCAGTATTTT.

This chain joins TRBV7-8 and TRBJ2-3; D unresolved. Trimming pared 5 bases from V and 5 bases from J, leaving 8 bases between. Germline CDR1 reads SGHVS; CDR2 reads FQNEAQ. CDR3 length: 12 amino acids. CDR3 DNA: TGTGCCAGCAGCCACAAGCGAGATACGCAGTATTTT. It is translated as CASSHKRDTQYF. The whole variable domain, remainder taken from reference TRBV7-8 and TRBJ2-3, is GAGVSQSPRYKVAKRGQDVALRCDPISGHVSLFWYQQALGQGPEFLTYFQNEAQLDKSGLPSDRFFAERPEGSVSTLKIQRTQQEDSAVYLCASSHKRDTQYFGPGTRLTVL.

This clonotype was found a few times. The chain links TRBV3-1 to TRBJ2-5; 7 positions match TRBD2. Germline CDR1 reads LGHDT; CDR2 reads YNNKEL (reference sequence). This CDR3 contains 14 residues. The ends lost 0 bases at V and 6 bases at J; junction bases unmatched: 4. The CDR3 here is CASSQDGGEKTQYF. The CDR3 coding sequence is TGTGCCAGCAGCCAAGATGGGGGGGAGAAGACCCAGTACTTC.

This clonotype was counted between two and nine times. Here the CDR3 DNA reads TGTGCCAGCTCACCGCTTCCCTCCCCTAGCGGAAGTTACGAGCAGTACTTC. It yields the protein CASSPLPSPSGSYEQYF. V is TRBV18 and J is TRBJ2-7; the match to TRBD2 covers 7 bases. This CDR3 has 17 amino acids. V lost 3 bases and J lost 4; bases outside the gene matches: 15. Looked up from germline, CDR1 is KGHSH and CDR2 is LQKENI.

This clonotype appeared a few times. The genes are TRBV7-6 and TRBJ2-1, with TRBD2 matching over 10 bases. The junction had 8 bases not matched to a gene; V was cut back by 1 base and J by 14 bases. In germline, CDR1 is SGHVS, CDR2 FNYEAQ. This CDR3 is built from 14 residues. This chain's CDR3 is CASSLEREGPGKFF. The DNA for the CDR3 is TGTGCCAGCAGCTTAGAGCGGGAGGGCCCTGGGAAGTTCTTC. Supplemented by reference TRBV7-6 and TRBJ2-1, the full variable domain reads GAGVSQSPRYKVTKRGQDVALRCDPISGHVSLYWYRQALGQGPEFLTYFNYEAQQDKSGLPNDRFSAERPEGSISTLTIQRTEQRDSAMYRCASSLEREGPGKFFGPGTRLTVL.

The gene calls are TRBV5-6 and TRBJ2-1, with no clear D. The CDR3 covers 15 residues. Trimming stripped 0 bases from V and 8 bases from J, with 15 bases between. Germline CDR1 SGHDT, CDR2 YYEEEE. The CDR3 sequence: CASSLAGSARYEQFF. Written as DNA, the CDR3 is TGTGCCAGCAGCTTGGCCGGATCAGCACGATATGAGCAGTTCTTC.

J is TRBJ2-1 and V is TRBV18; 7 bases fit TRBD2. Germline V CDR1 and CDR2: KGHSH, LQKENI. Trimming at V came to 0 bases and at J to 6 bases, leaving 5 bases not matched to a gene. CDR3 length: 15 residues. DNA of the CDR3: TGTGCCAGCTCACCACCCAACGGGGGGAGCAATGAGCAGTTCTTC. It translates to CASSPPNGGSNEQFF. The full variable domain, rest sourced from reference TRBV18 and TRBJ2-1, is NAGVMQNPRHLVRRRGQEARLRCSPMKGHSHVYWYRQLPEEGLKFMVYLQKENIIDESGMPKERFSAEFPKEGPSILRIQQVVRGDSAAYFCASSPPNGGSNEQFFGPGTRLTVL.

V is TRBV20-1 and J is TRBJ1-5, with 10 bases aligning to TRBD1. The ends lost 0 bases at V and 3 bases at J; junction bases unmatched: 8. This CDR3 has 17 amino acids. In germline, CDR1 is DFQATT, CDR2 SNEGSKA (reference sequence). The CDR3 spells CSARDRGQGTINQPQHF. The CDR3 coding sequence is TGCAGTGCTAGAGACCGGGGACAGGGGACAATCAATCAGCCCCAGCATTTT.

The sample holds a few counts of this clonotype. The chain is built from TRBV7-2 and TRBJ2-1; 12 nucleotides line up with TRBD2. The CDR3 covers 15 residues. After removal of 10 bases from V and 3 bases from J, the junction contained 7 bases not matched to a gene. Per the germline V gene, CDR1 is SGHTA and CDR2 is FQGNSA. The CDR3 here is CATATTSGSYNEQFF. DNA of the CDR3: TGTGCCACCGCCACGACTAGCGGGAGCTACAATGAGCAGTTCTTC.

V is TRBV5-5 and J is TRBJ2-1, with D unresolved. The CDR3 runs to 15 residues. From germline, CDR1 is SGHKS and CDR2 YYEKEE (reference sequence). Trimming stripped 0 bases from V and 4 bases from J, with 11 bases between. The CDR3 sequence is CASSLGADQYNEQFF. The CDR3 nucleotides read TGTGCCAGCAGCTTGGGGGCGGATCAATACAATGAGCAGTTCTTC.

This clonotype was found a few times. The gene calls are TRBV20-1 and TRBJ1-4; D call uncertain. CDR1 is DFQATT and CDR2 is SNEGSKA in the germline V gene (reference sequence). This CDR3 region has 14 residues. V was trimmed by 0 bases and J by 6 bases, leaving 11 bases between them. The chain's CDR3 is CSAREQHFDEKLFF. The DNA for the CDR3 is TGCAGTGCTAGAGAACAGCACTTTGATGAAAAACTGTTTTTT.

This clonotype has ten or more counts. Its ends do not fully match the called genes, so a read error is possible. The rearrangement joins TRBV5-1 to TRBJ2-7, with 14 bases aligning to TRBD2. CDR3 length: 15 residues. Germline CDR1 is SGHRS and CDR2 is YFSETQ. The CDR3 DNA follows: TGTGCCAGCAGCTTGGGACTAGCGGGGGCCTACGAGCAGTACTTC. Protein: CASSLGLAGAYEQYF.

A single count supports this clonotype. The chain uses TRBV2 and TRBJ2-1; a possible D gene is TRBD1 (7 bases). There are 13 residues in the CDR3. Germline values: CDR1 SNHLY, CDR2 FYNNEI. V was pared by 7 bases and J by 8 bases, with 15 bases between. CDR3 in DNA: TGTGCCAGCACCCTTCAGGGGGGCCATGAGCAGTTCTTC. It is translated as CASTLQGGHEQFF.

The rearrangement joins TRBV7-8 to TRBJ1-5; weak D call: TRBD1 (6 bases). V was trimmed by 4 bases and J by 1 base, leaving 14 bases between them. The CDR3 sequence is 16 residues long. Germline CDR1 SGHVS, CDR2 FQNEAQ. The CDR3 protein is CASSSNRERSNQPQHF. CDR3 bases: TGTGCCAGCAGCTCCAACAGGGAAAGGAGCAATCAGCCCCAGCATTTT. Combining the CDR3 with reference TRBV7-8 and TRBJ1-5 gives the whole variable domain GAGVSQSPRYKVAKRGQDVALRCDPISGHVSLFWYQQALGQGPEFLTYFQNEAQLDKSGLPSDRFFAERPEGSVSTLKIQRTQQEDSAVYLCASSSNRERSNQPQHFGDGTRLSIL.

This clonotype was detected many times. The V and J genes are TRBV7-6 and TRBJ2-5; D unclear. The V end was cut by 0 bases, the J end by 2 bases, with 4 bases between. CDR3 size: 13 residues. Germline assignment: CDR1 SGHVS and CDR2 FNYEAQ. The CDR3 bases are TGTGCCAGCAGCTTAGCCGTACAAGAGACCCAGTACTTC. It codes for CASSLAVQETQYF.

This clonotype was counted ten times or more. This rearrangement joins TRBV25-1 to TRBJ2-7; 7 nucleotides align to TRBD1. There are 15 residues in the CDR3. Germline V gene data show CDR1 as MGHDK and CDR2 as SYGVNS. J gave up 4 bases and V 6 bases, and 12 bases lay outside the gene matches. CDR3 protein: CASSPIDRDTYEQYF. The CDR3 DNA reads TGTGCCAGCAGCCCTATTGACAGGGATACTTACGAGCAGTACTTC.

The chain recombines TRBV4-3 with TRBJ2-6; D is uncertain. CDR1 and CDR2 from the germline V gene are LGHNA and YSLEER. Trimming removed 0 bases from V and 1 base from J, with 7 bases in between. This CDR3 is built from 16 residues. The CDR3 loop reads CASSQEIGSGANVLTF. The CDR3 DNA reads TGCGCCAGCAGCCAAGAAATCGGTTCTGGGGCCAACGTCCTGACTTTC.

V usage is TRBV7-9 and J usage is TRBJ2-1; D not resolved. This CDR3 is built from 14 residues. CDR1 and CDR2 (germline): SEHNR, FQNEAQ (reference sequence). The germline V and J ends were trimmed by 1 base and 14 bases, with 18 bases remaining between them. CDR3 in amino acids: CASSLEAVADEEFF. CDR3 bases: TGTGCCAGCAGCTTAGAGGCCGTGGCGGACGAAGAGTTCTTC. Complete variable domain (other parts from reference TRBV7-9 and TRBJ2-1): DTGVSQNPRHKITKRGQNVTFRCDPISEHNRLYWYRQTLGQGPEFLTYFQNEAQLEKSRLLSDRFSAERPKGSFSTLEIQRTEQGDSAMYLCASSLEAVADEEFFGPGTRLTVL.

This clonotype was counted between two and nine times. This chain joins TRBV5-5 and TRBJ2-5; 13 nucleotides agree with TRBD2. CDR1 is SGHKS, CDR2 YYEKEE, per germline (reference sequence). V was pared by 0 bases and J by 2 bases, with 4 bases of the junction left unmatched. The length of the CDR3 is 17 residues. The CDR3 nucleotides read TGTGCCAGCAGCTTGGGGCGACTAGCGGGAGGACAAGAGACCCAGTACTTC. As protein: CASSLGRLAGGQETQYF.

V and J are TRBV9 and TRBJ2-7; possibly TRBD2 for D (6 bases). The CDR3 is made up of 16 amino acids. CDR1 is SGDLS and CDR2 is YYNGEE in the germline V gene. The V and J ends lost 4 bases and 0 bases respectively, with 17 bases between them. The CDR3 reads CASSSTPRGSSYEQYF. DNA for the CDR3: TGTGCCAGCAGCTCCACCCCGCGGGGAAGCTCCTACGAGCAGTACTTC.

The rearrangement joins TRBV11-2 to TRBJ2-1; the match to TRBD1 covers 9 bases. V lost 1 base to trimming and J lost 2 bases; unmatched junction nucleotides: 6. CDR3 length: 17 residues. The V gene's germline CDR1 is SGHAT and CDR2 FQNNGV. The CDR3 DNA is TGTGCCAGCAGCTTAGGGGGACAGGGATTGGCCTACAATGAGCAGTTCTTC. It specifies CASSLGGQGLAYNEQFF. The entire variable domain, with the rest obtained from reference TRBV11-2 and TRBJ2-1, is as follows: EAGVAQSPRYKIIEKRQSVAFWCNPISGHATLYWYQQILGQGPKLLIQFQNNGVVDDSQLPKDRFSAERLKGVDSTLKIQPAKLEDSAVYLCASSLGGQGLAYNEQFFGPGTRLTVL.

This clonotype has ten or more counts. The rearrangement links TRBV5-1 to TRBJ1-1; D remains ambiguous. Germline CDR1 SGHRS, CDR2 YFSETQ. The V end was cut by 3 bases, the J end by 5 bases, with 5 bases between. The length of the CDR3 is 11 residues. The CDR3 sequence: CASSSETEAFF. CDR3 nucleotide sequence: TGCGCCAGCAGCTCAGAAACTGAAGCTTTCTTT.